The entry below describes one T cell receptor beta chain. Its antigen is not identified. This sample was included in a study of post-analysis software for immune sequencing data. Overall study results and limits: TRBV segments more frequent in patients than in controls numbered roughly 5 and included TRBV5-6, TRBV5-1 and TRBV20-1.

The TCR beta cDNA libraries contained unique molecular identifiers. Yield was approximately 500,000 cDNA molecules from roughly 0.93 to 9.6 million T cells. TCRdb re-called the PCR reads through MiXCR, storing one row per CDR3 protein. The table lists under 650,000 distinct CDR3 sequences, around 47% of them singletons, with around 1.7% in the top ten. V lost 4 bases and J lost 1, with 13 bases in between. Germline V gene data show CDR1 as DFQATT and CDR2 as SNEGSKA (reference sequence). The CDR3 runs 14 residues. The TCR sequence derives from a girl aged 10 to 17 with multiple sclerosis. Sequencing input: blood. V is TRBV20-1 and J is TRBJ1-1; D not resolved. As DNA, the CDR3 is TGCAGTGCTACTAAATCAATGGAGAACACTGAAGCTTTCTTT. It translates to CSATKSMENTEAFF.